These 14 T cell receptor beta chains came from one sample sequenced in a study of vaccination effects on CD4 cells after COVID-19. No antigen is known for these receptors. With the ViraFEST assay, the study expanded antigen-specific CD4+ T cells using viral peptide pools, then sequenced them. Culture proceeded for more than nine days, and CD4+ T cells were then isolated. All vaccine recipients tested negative for nucleocapsid antibodies and had never contracted SARS-CoV-2 infection. The protocol was immunoSEQ multiplex PCR, while the TCRdb copy is restricted to in-frame clones and leaves out a portion. The sample contains some 41,000 clones, approximately 68% of which appear only once. The sample here was CD4+ T cells from PBMCs cultured with HCoV-OC43 spike peptides, taken before COVID-19 vaccination. Specified subset: HCoV-OC43 spike overlapping peptide pool stimulation. The receptors here all came from a human donor who received a COVID-19 vaccine.

The rearrangement uses TRBV7-9 and TRBJ1-2, with no clear D. CDR1 is SEHNR and CDR2 is FQNEAQ in the germline V gene (reference sequence). Trimming cost V 5 bases and J 8 bases, with 12 bases left between them. This CDR3 has 12 amino acids. The CDR3 is CASSADFWGYTF. CDR3 DNA sequence: TGTGCCAGCAGCGCCGACTTCTGGGGCTACACCTTC.

V gene TRBV15 combines with J gene TRBJ2-4; the D is unclear. The ends were cut back, 1 base at V and 5 bases at J, with 9 bases in the middle. The CDR3 length is 14 residues. The germline CDR1 and CDR2 sequences are LNHNV and YYDKDF (reference sequence). This CDR3 reads CATSRGQLQNIQYF. The DNA for the CDR3 is TGTGCCACCAGCAGAGGGCAGCTCCAAAACATTCAGTACTTC.

This clone was seen a handful of times. The chain carries TRBV28 and TRBJ2-2; D ambiguous. The germline V and J ends were trimmed by 2 bases and 6 bases, with 4 bases remaining between them. The CDR3 is 12 residues long. The germline CDR1 and CDR2 sequences are MDHEN and SYDVKM. The CDR3: CASSLVPGELFF. The CDR3 region has the DNA TGTGCCAGCAGTTTAGTCCCCGGGGAGCTGTTTTTT.

The V call is TRBV9, the J call TRBJ2-3, with D tentatively TRBD1 (5 bases). V was cut by 0 bases and J by 6 bases, with 11 bases left in between. There are 14 residues in the CDR3. Germline CDR1 SGDLS, CDR2 YYNGEE. CDR3 sequence (DNA): TGTGCCAGCAGCGTAGGTACAGGTCTGGATACGCAGTATTTT. Protein: CASSVGTGLDTQYF.

The chain is built from TRBV11-2 and TRBJ2-3, with unresolved D. Per the germline V gene, CDR1 is SGHAT and CDR2 is FQNNGV. This CDR3 contains 14 residues. Trimming removed 5 bases from V and 2 bases from J, with 11 bases in between. The CDR3 DNA reads TGTGCCAGCAGCCCCCGGAACCCCACAGATACGCAGTATTTT. As protein: CASSPRNPTDTQYF.

This clone was picked up one time. The chain uses TRBV19 and TRBJ1-6; maybe TRBD1 (6 bases). V lost 3 bases and J lost 10, with 13 bases in between. CDR1 and CDR2 from the germline V gene are LNHDA and SQIVND (reference sequence). The CDR3 has 14 residues. The CDR3 sequence: CASSIQGKLSPLHF. For the CDR3, the DNA is TGTGCCAGTAGTATTCAGGGGAAGCTATCACCCCTCCACTTT.

The V call is TRBV7-2, the J call TRBJ2-7; TRBD1 agrees at 9 bases. Germline V gene lookup returns CDR1 SGHTA and CDR2 FQGNSA. The trim removed 6 bases at V and 1 base at J, leaving 7 bases unmatched. CDR3 length equals 15 residues. The CDR3 coding sequence is TGTGCCAGCAGACTTACCGGGACAGGGTCCTACGAGCAGTACTTC. This codes for CASRLTGTGSYEQYF.

The sample holds a few counts of this clone. The chain couples TRBV5-6 to TRBJ1-6; D is undetermined. V lost 4 bases and J 10 bases, leaving 9 bases between the germline ends. The CDR3 length is 12 residues. Germline CDR1 reads SGHDT; CDR2 reads YYEEEE. Here the CDR3 reads CASSRDSSPLHF. CDR3 coding DNA: TGTGCCAGCAGCAGGGATTCCTCACCCCTCCACTTT.

This rearrangement joins TRBV10-3 to TRBJ1-2; no definite D call. V lost 0 bases and J lost 4, with 3 bases in between. Per the germline V gene, CDR1 is ENHRY and CDR2 is SYGVKD. The CDR3 is 12 residues long. The DNA of the CDR3 is TGTGCCATCAGTGAGTCGTCCTATGGCTACACCTTC. Its translation: CAISESSYGYTF.

V usage is TRBV9 and J usage is TRBJ2-5, with 9 nucleotides matching TRBD1. Germline V CDR1 and CDR2: SGDLS, YYNGEE. With 4 bases clipped from V and 1 base from J, the junction kept 11 bases outside the gene matches. This CDR3 has 17 residues. The CDR3 here is CASSSPRDRDPQETQYF. In DNA, the CDR3 is TGTGCCAGCAGCTCACCCCGGGACAGGGATCCCCAAGAGACCCAGTACTTC.

The rearrangement uses TRBV18 and TRBJ2-1; D unresolved. Germline CDR1 is KGHSH and CDR2 is LQKENI. Trimming shortened V by 6 bases and J by 0 bases, and 15 bases separated the two germline ends. The CDR3 is 16 residues long. The CDR3 here is CASSRAPQSSYNEQFF. The CDR3 DNA follows: TGTGCCAGCTCTCGTGCACCCCAGAGCTCCTACAATGAGCAGTTCTTC.

The V and J genes are TRBV3-1 (or the pseudogene TRBV3-2) and TRBJ2-3; 13 bases are shared with TRBD2. The CDR3 runs 15 residues. Germline V CDR1 and CDR2: LGHDT, YNNKEL (reference sequence). After removal of 3 bases from V and 8 bases from J, the junction contained 5 bases not matched to a gene. The CDR3 sequence is CASSQDGLAGVTQYF. Here the CDR3 DNA reads TGTGCCAGCAGCCAGGACGGACTAGCGGGGGTTACGCAGTATTTT.

J is TRBJ2-3 and V is TRBV19, with TRBD2 identical over 7 bases. Germline V CDR1 and CDR2: LNHDA, SQIVND (reference sequence). Unmatched junction bases numbered 3, after V lost 5 bases and J lost 1 base. This CDR3 is built from 14 residues. CDR3 protein: CASSLSGRTDTQYF. The CDR3 bases are TGTGCCAGTAGTCTTAGCGGGCGCACAGATACGCAGTATTTT.

CDR3 sequence reads: CASTRTSGRGVAETQYF. The CDR3 DNA is TGTGCCAGTACCCGGACTAGCGGGAGAGGGGTGGCGGAGACCCAGTACTTC. This chain links TRBV19 with TRBJ2-5; the match to TRBD2 covers 13 bases. Germline V gene sequence: CDR1 LNHDA, CDR2 SQIVND (reference sequence). The V segment lost 7 bases and the J segment 5 bases; nucleotides outside the gene matches: 13. The CDR3 runs to 17 residues.